This section outlines one T cell receptor beta chain sequence together with its context. These data come from a study of T cell changes during pregnancy in multiple sclerosis. This table comes from immunoSEQ multiplex PCR, and its TCRdb copy is limited to in-frame clones, with some not included. The table has around 50,000 clones, around 93% seen once. Trimming took off 2 bases at V and 4 bases at J, with 12 bases between the two ends. The germline gives CDR1 SNHLY, CDR2 FYNNEI. This CDR3 contains 14 residues. This chain uses TRBV2 with TRBJ2-7; D call uncertain. The sequences come from CD8+ T cells from peripheral blood mononuclear cells, collected in the first trimester of pregnancy. The source of this sequence is a female donor with multiple sclerosis, enrolled in a pregnancy study. The CDR3 DNA reads as TGTGCCAGCAGTGAATATGACACCGGATACGAGCAGTACTTC. As protein: CASSEYDTGYEQYF.